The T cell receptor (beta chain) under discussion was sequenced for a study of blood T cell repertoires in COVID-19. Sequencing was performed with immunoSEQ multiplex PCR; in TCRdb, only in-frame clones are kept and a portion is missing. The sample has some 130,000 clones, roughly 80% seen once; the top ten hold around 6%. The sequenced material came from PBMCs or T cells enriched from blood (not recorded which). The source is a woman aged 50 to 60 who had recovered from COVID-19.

CDR3 DNA: TGCGCCAGCAGCTTGCTGGAGGGAGAGACCCAGTACTTC. This sequence encodes CASSLLEGETQYF. This chain links TRBV5-1 with TRBJ2-5; TRBD2 is a possible D gene (6 bases). V gave up 1 base and J gave up 4 bases, with 8 bases separating them. In germline, CDR1 is SGHRS, CDR2 YFSETQ. The CDR3 loop spans 13 amino acids.